A selection of T cell receptor beta chains follows, all from one sample in a study of T cell changes during pregnancy in multiple sclerosis. Sequencing used immunoSEQ multiplex PCR; TCRdb keeps in-frame clones, though not all of them. This repertoire shows 40,000 or so clones, about 88% found once; its top ten account for over 4%. Sequences were derived from CD8+ T cells from peripheral blood mononuclear cells, sampled in the first trimester of pregnancy. Receptor source: a female donor with multiple sclerosis, enrolled in a pregnancy study. Each CDR3 is given with its conserved first and last residue. D genes are given only for firm matches. Rows give clone size only sometimes, using once, few, many, or a class for an expanded clone.

>TRBJ1-1|NA|TRBD1|TRBV4-3
TGCGCCAGCAGCCAAGGGGACAGCACCCTGAACACTGAAGCTTTCTTT
CASSQGDSTLNTEAFF
>TRBJ1-1|NA|NA|TRBV7-9
TGTGCCAGCAGCTTAAAGGGACATTCCTTGAACACTGAAGCTTTCTTT
CASSLKGHSLNTEAFF
>TRBJ1-5|NA|NA|TRBV10-3
TGTGCCATCAGTGACCTCAATCAGCCCCAGCATTTT
CAISDLNQPQHF
>TRBJ2-3|few|TRBD1|TRBV6-5
TGTGCCAGCAGCCACGGGGACAGGGTGGGAGATACGCAGTATTTT
CASSHGDRVGDTQYF
>TRBJ2-3|NA|NA|TRBV19
TGTGCCAGTAGTATCCTAGGGGGGAGGGCTACAGATACGCAGTATTTT
CASSILGGRATDTQYF
>TRBJ2-2|once|TRBD2|TRBV9
TGTGCCAGCAGTGGGGGGGCCGGGGAGCTGTTTTTT
CASSGGAGELFF
>TRBJ2-7|NA|TRBD1|TRBV10-3
TGTGCCACCGGACAGGGGGCCTACGAGCAGTACTTC
CATGQGAYEQYF
>TRBJ1-6|NA|NA|TRBV2
TGTGCCAGCACCACGGGCCAGACTGACAGCTCCTATAATTCACCCCTCCACTTT
CASTTGQTDSSYNSPLHF
>TRBJ1-1|once|NA|TRBV4-2
TGTGCCAGCGGGCCGGGGGGAGAAATGAACACTGAAGCTTTCTTT
CASGPGGEMNTEAFF
>TRBJ1-4|NA|NA|TRBV4-3
TGCGCCAGCAGCCAGTTGTCAGGGGTGGGTGAAAAACTGTTTTTT
CASSQLSGVGEKLFF
>TRBJ1-1|few|NA|TRBV7-6
TGTGCCAGCAGCTTAGCAGGGGCGAACACTGAAGCTTTCTTT
CASSLAGANTEAFF
>TRBJ1-1|NA|NA|TRBV10-3
TGTGCCATGCGGCCGGGGGAGGAGAACACTGAAGCTTTCTTT
CAMRPGEENTEAFF
>TRBJ2-2|NA|TRBD2|TRBV9
TGTGCCAGCGCTACTAGCGGGGTTATCACCGGGGAGCTGTTTTTT
CASATSGVITGELFF
>TRBJ1-2|NA|NA|TRBV5-1
TGCGCCAGCAGCTTAGTAGGGGTAGGCTATGGCTACACCTTC
CASSLVGVGYGYTF